This TCR beta chain was sequenced for a study of Ad26.COV2.S vaccination and SARS-CoV-2 variants. V shed 1 base, J shed 1 base, and the junction held 4 bases outside the gene matches. The V gene's germline CDR1 is MNHNS and CDR2 SASEGT. CDR3 length: 16 residues. The study's findings and limits: Vaccine recipients posted higher spike-specific TCR breadth than their placebo counterparts. Comparability of non-spike TCR breadth was observed across vaccine and placebo recipients.

The method was immunoSEQ multiplex PCR; TCRdb's version includes in-frame clones alone and lacks a portion of them. The sample includes about 680,000 clones, roughly 90% of them seen just once. Regarding treatment: roughly 18 received Ad26.COV2.S at low or high dose, single or two shots; about 5 received placebo; per-sample allocation not given. Samples were taken on day 63 after the first vaccine or placebo injection. Its platform was an Ad26 vector, and its expressed antigen was Wuhan-strain SARS-CoV-2 spike. As to this clone: Antigen: not known.

The source material was peripheral blood, sampled in a trial of Ad26.COV2.S vaccine versus placebo. The chain carries TRBV6-1 and TRBJ1-1; 9 nucleotides agree with TRBD1. This receptor was obtained from a person aged 18-60 years who received the Ad26.COV2.S COVID-19 vaccine or a placebo. CDR3 residues: CASSEVSGQGNTEAFF. Written as DNA, the CDR3 is TGTGCCAGCAGTGAAGTTTCGGGACAGGGGAACACTGAAGCTTTCTTT.